These T cell receptor beta chains were read from a single sample in a study of patients and donors after allogeneic stem cell transplantation. TCRdb ran MiXCR on the RT-PCR reads and lists one entry per CDR3 protein. The data show around 200,000 distinct CDR3 sequences, roughly 38% seen once. The source material was blood, either unsorted or a sorted T cell fraction (not recorded which). All receptors come from a human donor who was either an allogeneic HSCT recipient or a stem cell or donor lymphocyte infusion donor (not recorded which). It is not recorded whose cells these are; they may come from a transplant donor. Both conserved end residues are part of each CDR3. The order of the fields is J gene, D gene, clone size, V gene, CDR3 DNA, CDR3 protein. A D gene is named only where the DNA matches it firmly. Rows give clone size only sometimes, using once, few, many, or a class for an expanded clone.

J gene: TRBJ2-1; D gene: NA; clone size: NA; V gene: TRBV3-1; CDR3 DNA: TGTGCCAGCAGCCACCCACCGAGGGGCGGCTCCTACAATGAGCAGTTCTTC; CDR3 protein: CASSHPPRGGSYNEQFF
J gene: TRBJ1-2; D gene: NA; clone size: NA; V gene: TRBV6-6; CDR3 DNA: TGTGCCAGCAGTCCGGGGGTACGCTACACCTTC; CDR3 protein: CASSPGVRYTF
J gene: TRBJ2-2; D gene: NA; clone size: NA; V gene: TRBV7-8; CDR3 DNA: TGTGCCAGCAGCTTAGGGGGCCAGGGAGCGGAGCTGTTTTTT; CDR3 protein: CASSLGGQGAELFF
J gene: TRBJ1-5; D gene: NA; clone size: few; V gene: TRBV19; CDR3 DNA: TGTGCCAGTAACCCACCCTTCGGGGGCGGCAATCAGCCCCAGCATTTT; CDR3 protein: CASNPPFGGGNQPQHF
J gene: TRBJ1-2; D gene: NA; clone size: many; V gene: TRBV29-1; CDR3 DNA: TGCAGCGGACAGAGTTTAAACTATGGCTACACCTTC; CDR3 protein: CSGQSLNYGYTF
J gene: TRBJ1-5; D gene: NA; clone size: NA; V gene: TRBV19; CDR3 DNA: TGTGCCAGCACCCCGGAGCCCAATCAGCCCCAGCATTTT; CDR3 protein: CASTPEPNQPQHF
J gene: TRBJ1-1; D gene: NA; clone size: NA; V gene: TRBV27; CDR3 DNA: TGTGCCAGCAACCCTCTGGACACCACTCCTCTAACTGAAGCTTTCTTT; CDR3 protein: CASNPLDTTPLTEAFF
J gene: TRBJ2-7; D gene: TRBD1; clone size: NA; V gene: TRBV14; CDR3 DNA: TGTGCCAGCAGCCAAGATCACCCCGGGACAGGGGACGAGCAGTACTTC; CDR3 protein: CASSQDHPGTGDEQYF
J gene: TRBJ1-5; D gene: NA; clone size: few; V gene: TRBV12-3/TRBV12-4; CDR3 DNA: TGTGCCAGCAGTTCCCAAGGGCATCGAACTGGGCAGCCCCAGCATTTT; CDR3 protein: CASSSQGHRTGQPQHF
J gene: TRBJ1-5; D gene: NA; clone size: few; V gene: TRBV20-1; CDR3 DNA: TGCAGTGCTAGACAGATTAGCAATCAGCCCCAGCATTTT; CDR3 protein: CSARQISNQPQHF
J gene: TRBJ1-1; D gene: NA; clone size: few; V gene: TRBV6-5; CDR3 DNA: TGTGCCAGCAGTTACGGGGCAGGCACGGCTGAAGCTTTCTTT; CDR3 protein: CASSYGAGTAEAFF
J gene: TRBJ2-6; D gene: TRBD1; clone size: NA; V gene: TRBV5-1; CDR3 DNA: TGCGCCAGCAGCTTGGGCAGGGGGCGCCCTCCCTCCTCTGGGGCCAACGTCCTGACTTTC; CDR3 protein: CASSLGRGRPPSSGANVLTF
J gene: TRBJ1-2; D gene: NA; clone size: NA; V gene: TRBV18; CDR3 DNA: TGTGCCAGCTCACGGTATTCCTATACAGAGAACTATGGCTACACCTTC; CDR3 protein: CASSRYSYTENYGYTF
J gene: TRBJ1-2; D gene: NA; clone size: NA; V gene: TRBV27; CDR3 DNA: TGTGCCAGCAGCCCAAAGTGGGGCCGAGCTAACTATGGCTACACCTTC; CDR3 protein: CASSPKWGRANYGYTF
J gene: TRBJ1-2; D gene: TRBD1; clone size: NA; V gene: TRBV7-2; CDR3 DNA: TGTGCCAGCAGCTTGGGGACAGGGGAGGGCCTGGGCTATGGCTACACCTTC; CDR3 protein: CASSLGTGEGLGYGYTF
J gene: TRBJ1-5; D gene: NA; clone size: many; V gene: TRBV7-9; CDR3 DNA: TGTGCCAGCAGCCCGCGGGGCAATAGCAATCAGCCCCAGCATTTT; CDR3 protein: CASSPRGNSNQPQHF
J gene: TRBJ1-1; D gene: NA; clone size: NA; V gene: TRBV5-1; CDR3 DNA: TGCGCCAGCAGCCCCCCGACAAACACTGAAGCTTTCTTT; CDR3 protein: CASSPPTNTEAFF
J gene: TRBJ2-7; D gene: TRBD1; clone size: NA; V gene: TRBV20-1; CDR3 DNA: TGCAGTGCTAGAGATTGGCTCCAGGGGGCTGGGTCCTACGAGCAGTACTTC; CDR3 protein: CSARDWLQGAGSYEQYF
J gene: TRBJ2-1; D gene: TRBD1; clone size: NA; V gene: TRBV12-3/TRBV12-4; CDR3 DNA: TGTGCCAGCAGTGGGGGACAGGGGTCCTACAATGAGCAGTTCTTC; CDR3 protein: CASSGGQGSYNEQFF
J gene: TRBJ2-1; D gene: NA; clone size: few; V gene: TRBV7-9; CDR3 DNA: TGTGCCAGCAGCTTAGAGGCAGGCGGCTACAATGAGCAGTTCTTC; CDR3 protein: CASSLEAGGYNEQFF
J gene: TRBJ1-3; D gene: NA; clone size: once; V gene: TRBV20-1; CDR3 DNA: TGCAGTGCTAGCCGGGGAAACAGAAACACCATATATTTT; CDR3 protein: CSASRGNRNTIYF
J gene: TRBJ1-2; D gene: TRBD1; clone size: NA; V gene: TRBV20-1; CDR3 DNA: TGCAGTGCCCTTGGGACAGGGGCCTCTATGGGCGGCTACACCTTC; CDR3 protein: CSALGTGASMGGYTF
J gene: TRBJ2-3; D gene: NA; clone size: NA; V gene: TRBV20-1; CDR3 DNA: TGCAGTGCGGGAAGTGCAGATACGCAGTATTTT; CDR3 protein: CSAGSADTQYF
J gene: TRBJ1-5; D gene: NA; clone size: once; V gene: TRBV6-6; CDR3 DNA: TGTGCCAGCCAGCCGGGTAATAGCAATCAGCCCCAGCATTTT; CDR3 protein: CASQPGNSNQPQHF
J gene: TRBJ2-1; D gene: NA; clone size: NA; V gene: TRBV20-1; CDR3 DNA: TGCAGTGCTCGCTATCACCGTAATGAGCAGTTCTTC; CDR3 protein: CSARYHRNEQFF
J gene: TRBJ2-3; D gene: NA; clone size: NA; V gene: TRBV5-1; CDR3 DNA: TGCGCCAGCCGAAGATCTTGGCGCCTCACAGATACGCAGTATTTT; CDR3 protein: CASRRSWRLTDTQYF
J gene: TRBJ2-1; D gene: NA; clone size: once; V gene: TRBV2; CDR3 DNA: TGTGCCAGCAGTACGCGAACTAGTTCCAATGAGCAGTTCTTC; CDR3 protein: CASSTRTSSNEQFF
J gene: TRBJ2-5; D gene: TRBD1; clone size: many; V gene: TRBV12-3/TRBV12-4; CDR3 DNA: TGTGCCAGCAGTCCGAACTTCGGACAGGGTCGAGAGACCCAGTACTTC; CDR3 protein: CASSPNFGQGRETQYF
J gene: TRBJ1-1; D gene: NA; clone size: few; V gene: TRBV7-6; CDR3 DNA: TGTGCCAGCAGCTTTCGCGGGGGTCCACACACTGAAGCTTTCTTT; CDR3 protein: CASSFRGGPHTEAFF
J gene: TRBJ1-2; D gene: NA; clone size: NA; V gene: TRBV9; CDR3 DNA: TGTGCCAGCAGCGGACAGAGTAACTATGGCTACACCTTC; CDR3 protein: CASSGQSNYGYTF
J gene: TRBJ2-3; D gene: NA; clone size: NA; V gene: TRBV20-1; CDR3 DNA: TGCAGTGCTACCCTAGTGGACGGGGGCCTATCTAGCACAGATACGCAGTATTTT; CDR3 protein: CSATLVDGGLSSTDTQYF
J gene: TRBJ1-1; D gene: NA; clone size: NA; V gene: TRBV29-1; CDR3 DNA: TGCAGCGTTGTTTCACCTTTGGCCTCTGAAGCTTTCTTT; CDR3 protein: CSVVSPLASEAFF
J gene: TRBJ1-2; D gene: NA; clone size: NA; V gene: TRBV20-1; CDR3 DNA: TGCAGTGCTAGTCTAGCCGGTAACTATGGCTACACCTTC; CDR3 protein: CSASLAGNYGYTF
J gene: TRBJ2-1; D gene: NA; clone size: NA; V gene: TRBV12-3/TRBV12-4; CDR3 DNA: TGTGCCAGCAGATGGGACTCCGAGAGCAATGAGCAGTTCTTC; CDR3 protein: CASRWDSESNEQFF
J gene: TRBJ1-2; D gene: TRBD1; clone size: few; V gene: TRBV6-2/TRBV6-3; CDR3 DNA: TGTGCCAGCAGTGCTCATAACAGGGGGCTGGACTATGGCTACACCTTC; CDR3 protein: CASSAHNRGLDYGYTF
J gene: TRBJ1-5; D gene: TRBD1; clone size: few; V gene: TRBV5-5; CDR3 DNA: TGTGCCAGCAGCTTGGGATTCGGGACAGGGATTCAGCCCCAGCATTTT; CDR3 protein: CASSLGFGTGIQPQHF
J gene: TRBJ2-1; D gene: NA; clone size: NA; V gene: TRBV18; CDR3 DNA: TGTGCCAGCTCACCACTTGAAGGTACCTACAATGAGCAGTTCTTC; CDR3 protein: CASSPLEGTYNEQFF
J gene: TRBJ1-6; D gene: NA; clone size: few; V gene: TRBV3-1; CDR3 DNA: TGTGCCAGCAGCCAATTTGGAGGACGGTGGGATTCACCCCTCCACTTT; CDR3 protein: CASSQFGGRWDSPLHF
J gene: TRBJ1-2; D gene: NA; clone size: NA; V gene: TRBV11-2; CDR3 DNA: TGTGCCAGCAGCTTAGGGGGAACTGCCAACTATGGCTACACCTTC; CDR3 protein: CASSLGGTANYGYTF
J gene: TRBJ2-3; D gene: NA; clone size: NA; V gene: TRBV6-5; CDR3 DNA: TGTGCCAGCAGTCGGGGGAGCACAGATACGCAGTATTTT; CDR3 protein: CASSRGSTDTQYF
J gene: TRBJ1-6; D gene: NA; clone size: NA; V gene: TRBV9; CDR3 DNA: TGTGCCAGCAGCGTAGATGGAACGGGAAATTCACCCCTCCACTTT; CDR3 protein: CASSVDGTGNSPLHF
J gene: TRBJ1-2; D gene: NA; clone size: NA; V gene: TRBV28; CDR3 DNA: TGTGCCAGCAGTTTCCGACAGGAGGGCCCTTGGGGCTACACCTTC; CDR3 protein: CASSFRQEGPWGYTF
J gene: TRBJ1-1; D gene: NA; clone size: NA; V gene: TRBV4-2; CDR3 DNA: TGTGCCAGCAGCCAAGTAGGGTCCGGGAACACTGAAGCTTTCTTT; CDR3 protein: CASSQVGSGNTEAFF